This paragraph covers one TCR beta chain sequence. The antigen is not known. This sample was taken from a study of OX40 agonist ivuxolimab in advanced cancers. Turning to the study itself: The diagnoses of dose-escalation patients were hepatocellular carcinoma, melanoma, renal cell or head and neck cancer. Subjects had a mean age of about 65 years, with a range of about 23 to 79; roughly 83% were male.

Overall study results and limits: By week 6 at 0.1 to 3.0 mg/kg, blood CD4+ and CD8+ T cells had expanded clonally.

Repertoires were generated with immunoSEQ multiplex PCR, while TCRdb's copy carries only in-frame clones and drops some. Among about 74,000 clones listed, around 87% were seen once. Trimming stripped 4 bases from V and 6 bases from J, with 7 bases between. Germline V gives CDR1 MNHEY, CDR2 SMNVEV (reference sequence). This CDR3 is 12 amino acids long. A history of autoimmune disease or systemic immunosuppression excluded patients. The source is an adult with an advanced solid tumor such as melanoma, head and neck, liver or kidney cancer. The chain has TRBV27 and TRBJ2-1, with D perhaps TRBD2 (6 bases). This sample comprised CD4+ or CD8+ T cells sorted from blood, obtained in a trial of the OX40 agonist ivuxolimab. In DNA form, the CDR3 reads TGTGCCAGCAGTTCGGAGGGCAATGAGCAGTTCTTC. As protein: CASSSEGNEQFF.